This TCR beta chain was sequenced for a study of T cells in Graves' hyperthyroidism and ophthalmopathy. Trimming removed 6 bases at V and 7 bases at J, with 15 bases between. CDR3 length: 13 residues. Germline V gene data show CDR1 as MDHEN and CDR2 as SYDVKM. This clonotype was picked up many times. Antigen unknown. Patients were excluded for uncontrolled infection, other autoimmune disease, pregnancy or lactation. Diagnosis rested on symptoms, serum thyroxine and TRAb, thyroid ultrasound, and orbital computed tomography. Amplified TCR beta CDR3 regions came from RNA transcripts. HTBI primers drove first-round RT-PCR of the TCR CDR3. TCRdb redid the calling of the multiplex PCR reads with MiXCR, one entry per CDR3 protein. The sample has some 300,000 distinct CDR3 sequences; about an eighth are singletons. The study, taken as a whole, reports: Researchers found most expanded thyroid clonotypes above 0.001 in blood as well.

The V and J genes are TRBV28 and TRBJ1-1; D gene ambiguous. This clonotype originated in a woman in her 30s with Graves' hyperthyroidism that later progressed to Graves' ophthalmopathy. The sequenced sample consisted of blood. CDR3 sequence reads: CASRGQGKDEAFF. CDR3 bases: TGTGCCAGCAGGGGTCAAGGAAAGGATGAAGCTTTCTTT.